These 27 T cell receptor beta chains were all obtained from the same sample, sequenced in a study of blood T cell repertoires in COVID-19. Measured with immunoSEQ multiplex PCR; TCRdb has only the in-frame clones, and not every one. The top ten hold 2% to 2.5% of the sample, which has roughly 250,000 clones, approximately 92% seen once. The source material was PBMCs or T cells enriched from blood (not recorded which). The receptor source for this set is a woman younger than 35 who had recovered from COVID-19.

The chain is built from TRBV4-1 and TRBJ1-2, with a weak D call TRBD1 (6 bases). The CDR3 has 16 residues. The germline V gene has CDR1 MGHRA and CDR2 YSYEKL. Trimming took off 1 base at V and 3 bases at J, with 15 bases between the two ends. CDR3 sequence reads: CASSQVGTGLDYGYTF. CDR3 DNA: TGCGCCAGCAGCCAAGTTGGTACAGGGTTGGACTATGGCTACACCTTC.

CDR3 DNA: TGTGCCAGCAGCTTAGGGACTAACAAAAACACTGAAGCTTTCTTT. Residues: CASSLGTNKNTEAFF. The genes are TRBV11-3 and TRBJ1-1; D uncertain. Germline loops: CDR1 SGHNT, CDR2 YENEEA. The CDR3 runs to 15 residues. V lost 1 base to trimming and J lost 2 bases, with 11 bases between them.

The V gene is TRBV6-5, the J gene TRBJ1-6; no definite D call. The CDR3 runs to 14 residues. Trimming took off 6 bases at V and 19 bases at J, with 25 bases between the two ends. In germline, CDR1 is MNHEY, CDR2 SVGAGI. CDR3 DNA: TGTGCCAGCAGCATCGTACCTAAGGGCGAAGAGGGTCACTTT. Translation gives CASSIVPKGEEGHF.

V and J are TRBV27 and TRBJ1-4; a possible D gene is TRBD1 (6 bases). This CDR3 region has 13 residues. The V end was cut by 4 bases, the J end by 11 bases, with 14 bases between. Germline CDR1 reads MNHEY; CDR2 reads SMNVEV (reference sequence). The CDR3 region is CASSSDRWGKLFF. In nucleotides, the CDR3 is TGTGCCAGCAGTTCAGACAGGTGGGGGAAACTGTTTTTT.

The CDR3 loop reads CASRLGAAVNTEAFF. The DNA of the CDR3 is TGTGCCAGCAGATTAGGGGCGGCAGTCAACACTGAAGCTTTCTTT. The V and J genes are TRBV6-5 and TRBJ1-1, with D perhaps TRBD1 (5 bases). Trimming removed 6 bases at V and 2 bases at J, with 16 bases between. This CDR3 has 15 residues. Per the germline V gene, CDR1 is MNHEY and CDR2 is SVGAGI.

The rearrangement links TRBV5-1 to TRBJ2-7, with 8 positions matching TRBD1. Germline CDR1 and CDR2: SGHRS and YFSETQ. This CDR3 contains 14 residues. Unmatched junction bases numbered 5, after V lost 4 bases and J lost 2 bases. The CDR3 DNA reads as TGCGCCAGCAGCACAACGACAGGGGCCTACGAGCAGTACTTC. As protein: CASSTTTGAYEQYF.

The chain joins TRBV6-1 to TRBJ1-6, with D perhaps TRBD1 (6 bases). The CDR3 totals 18 residues. V lost 4 bases and J 4 bases, leaving 20 bases between the germline ends. Germline V lookup: CDR1 MNHNS, CDR2 SASEGT. CDR3 loop: CASSGPSVGGRYNSPLHF. The CDR3 DNA follows: TGTGCCAGCAGTGGACCTTCCGTAGGGGGACGGTATAATTCACCCCTCCACTTT.

J is TRBJ1-1 and V is TRBV3-1 (or the pseudogene TRBV3-2); 7 bases agree with TRBD1. Germline values: CDR1 LGHDT, CDR2 YNNKEL (reference sequence). The J segment lost 7 bases and the V segment lost 5 bases, leaving 4 bases of the junction unmatched. CDR3 length: 12 residues. DNA of the CDR3: TGTGCCAGCAGCTATACAGGGGTTGAAGCTTTCTTT. Translated, it gives CASSYTGVEAFF.

V and J are TRBV5-1 and TRBJ1-1, with a possible D match to TRBD1 (6 bases). Germline V gene lookup returns CDR1 SGHRS and CDR2 YFSETQ. The germline V and J ends were trimmed by 2 bases and 6 bases, with 14 bases remaining between them. The CDR3 loop spans 14 amino acids. The CDR3 spells CASSLTTGLSEAFF. The CDR3 coding sequence is TGCGCCAGCAGCTTAACTACAGGGTTATCTGAAGCTTTCTTT.

The chain is built from TRBV4-1 and TRBJ2-3; 9 nucleotides agree with TRBD2. J gave up 5 bases and V 3 bases, and 15 bases lay outside the gene matches. Germline V gene lookup returns CDR1 MGHRA and CDR2 YSYEKL. CDR3 size: 18 residues. The CDR3 here is CASSHPGVERGELDTQYF. The CDR3 nucleotides read TGCGCCAGCAGCCATCCGGGAGTCGAGCGGGGGGAACTAGATACGCAGTATTTT.

The chain employs TRBV10-2 and TRBJ1-2; TRBD1 is a possible D gene (5 bases). Trimming shortened V by 0 bases and J by 7 bases, and 12 bases separated the two germline ends. The CDR3 has 14 residues. The germline V gene has CDR1 WSHSY and CDR2 SAAADI. CDR3 nucleotides: TGCGCCAGCAGTGAGTCTAGCAGGGAGGCTGGCTACACCTTC. Its translation is CASSESSREAGYTF.

This rearrangement joins TRBV24-1 to TRBJ2-2, with D tentatively TRBD1 (6 bases). From germline, CDR1 is KGHDR and CDR2 SFDVKD. There are 15 residues in the CDR3. V shed 7 bases and J shed 7 bases, with 18 bases lying between them. The CDR3 coding sequence is TGTGCCACCAGCCCCTCCCAACAGGGTAACGGGGAGCTGTTTTTT. The encoded protein is CATSPSQQGNGELFF.

This sequence joins TRBV11-2 and TRBJ2-7, with D perhaps TRBD2 (5 bases). The germline CDR1 and CDR2 sequences are SGHAT and FQNNGV. Trimming cost V 2 bases and J 0 bases, with 14 bases left between them. The CDR3 covers 16 residues. CDR3 bases: TGTGCCAGCAGCTTATGGTCGGGGAGAGTCTCCTACGAGCAGTACTTC. Protein: CASSLWSGRVSYEQYF.

The chain uses TRBV5-8 and TRBJ2-7; no definite D call. V gave up 4 bases and J gave up 5 bases, with 16 bases separating them. The CDR3 consists of 14 residues. Per the germline V gene, CDR1 is SGHTS and CDR2 is YDEGEE. The CDR3 bases are TGTGCCAGCAGCCGGTTGTTGATTACCGACGAGCAGTACTTC. This codes for CASSRLLITDEQYF.

V and J are TRBV9 and TRBJ1-1; 9 nucleotides match TRBD1. Germline CDR1 is SGDLS and CDR2 is YYNGEE. The CDR3 contains 15 residues. Losses at the gene ends were 3 bases for V and 5 bases for J; bases not matched to a gene: 8. CDR3: CASSGGDRETTEAFF. The CDR3 nucleotides read TGTGCCAGCAGCGGAGGGGACAGGGAAACTACTGAAGCTTTCTTT.

V gene TRBV28 combines with J gene TRBJ2-5; 13 positions match TRBD2. The CDR3 sequence is 15 residues long. Germline CDR1 and CDR2: MDHEN and SYDVKM. V shed 6 bases, J shed 5 bases, and the junction held 6 bases outside the gene matches. As DNA, the CDR3 is TGTGCCAGCAGAACCCCACTAGCGGGGGGGGAGACCCAGTACTTC. Translated: CASRTPLAGGETQYF.

The J gene is TRBJ1-5, the V gene TRBV23-1; 12 bases fit TRBD1. TRBV23-1 is an open reading frame whose function is uncertain. V was pared by 4 bases and J by 6 bases, with 7 bases of the junction left unmatched. The CDR3 spans 16 residues. CDR3 sequence: CASSRPGQGAIQPQHF. The CDR3 nucleotides read TGCGCCAGCAGTCGCCCGGGACAGGGGGCTATTCAGCCCCAGCATTTT.

This clone showed up just once. The CDR3 DNA reads as TGTGCCAGCAGTTCCTCGGGACTTAGCTATGGCTACACCTTC. As protein: CASSSSGLSYGYTF. V gene TRBV28 combines with J gene TRBJ1-2; a weak D match, TRBD1 (5 bases). This CDR3 comprises 14 residues. Trimming shortened V by 4 bases and J by 4 bases, and 13 bases separated the two germline ends. Germline V gives CDR1 MDHEN, CDR2 SYDVKM.

The chain employs TRBV28 and TRBJ1-1; TRBD1 agrees at 8 bases. Germline V lookup: CDR1 MDHEN, CDR2 SYDVKM. With V trimmed by 6 bases and J by 4 bases, 7 bases remained unmatched. The CDR3 is 14 amino acids. This CDR3 reads CASSRGLVGTEAFF. The CDR3 bases are TGTGCCAGCAGCAGGGGGCTAGTTGGCACTGAAGCTTTCTTT.

V gene TRBV5-1 combines with J gene TRBJ1-1, with D possibly being TRBD1 (5 bases). The CDR3 extends over 16 amino acids. V lost 0 bases, J lost 4 bases, and 16 bases lay in between. CDR1 and CDR2 from the germline V gene are SGHRS and YFSETQ. The CDR3 DNA reads TGCGCCAGCAGCTTGGATGGTCCAGGGCGGGGCACTGAAGCTTTCTTT. This encodes CASSLDGPGRGTEAFF.

The chain has TRBV24-1 and TRBJ1-5; 7 nucleotides line up with TRBD1. The CDR3 has 17 residues. The trim removed 3 bases at V and 5 bases at J, leaving 12 bases unmatched. In germline, CDR1 is KGHDR, CDR2 SFDVKD. CDR3 coding DNA: TGTGCCACCAGTGATCAAATCCGGGACAGCTCTTATCAGCCCCAGCATTTT. Translating it yields CATSDQIRDSSYQPQHF.

The chain has TRBV15 and TRBJ2-3; D is unresolved. The V gene's germline CDR1 is LNHNV and CDR2 YYDKDF (reference sequence). This CDR3 comprises 13 residues. The V end lost 2 bases, the J end lost 4 bases, and 7 bases lay between the germline ends. The CDR3 DNA sequence: TGTGCCACCAGCAGAATCGAGTCAGATACGCAGTATTTT. Translating gives CATSRIESDTQYF.

The chain has TRBV29-1 and TRBJ1-1, with D possibly matching TRBD1 (6 bases). The germline V and J ends were trimmed by 5 bases and 1 base, with 20 bases remaining between them. Germline assignment: CDR1 SQVTM and CDR2 ANQGSEA. This CDR3 spans 16 amino acids. CDR3 nucleotides: TGCAGCGTTAGGCCCAGGGGCGGATACGAGAACACTGAAGCTTTCTTT. This encodes CSVRPRGGYENTEAFF.

The V gene is TRBV3-1 (or the pseudogene TRBV3-2), the J gene TRBJ1-2, with TRBD1 matching over 9 bases. With V trimmed by 4 bases and J by 4 bases, 10 bases remained unmatched. CDR1 is LGHDT, CDR2 YNNKEL, per germline (reference sequence). CDR3 length: 16 amino acids. The CDR3 DNA follows: TGTGCCAGCAGCCGACCGGGACAGGGAGTAGGCTATGGCTACACCTTC. Translated: CASSRPGQGVGYGYTF.

The V gene is TRBV27, the J gene TRBJ1-5; TRBD1 might be the D (5 bases). Germline V gene lookup returns CDR1 MNHEY and CDR2 SMNVEV (reference sequence). This CDR3 has 18 amino acids. Trimming took off 2 bases at V and 5 bases at J, with 22 bases between the two ends. CDR3 in amino acids: CASSLRGGGASAYQPQHF. The CDR3 coding sequence is TGTGCCAGCAGTTTACGGGGAGGAGGGGCATCGGCTTATCAGCCCCAGCATTTT.

This sequence joins TRBV4-1 and TRBJ2-7; TRBD2 aligns across 9 bases. J gave up 6 bases and V 0 bases, and 6 bases lay outside the gene matches. The CDR3 is 15 amino acids. Germline lookup yields CDR1 MGHRA and CDR2 YSYEKL. CDR3 loop: CASSQEWRGGFEQYF. In DNA form, the CDR3 reads TGCGCCAGCAGCCAAGAGTGGCGGGGGGGCTTCGAGCAGTACTTC.

The chain uses TRBV5-1 and TRBJ2-6; the D is unclear. Germline assignment: CDR1 SGHRS and CDR2 YFSETQ. This CDR3 spans 20 amino acids. V was pared by 0 bases and J by 0 bases, with 19 bases between. CDR3 coding DNA: TGCGCCAGCAGCTTGGTTGGCCAAGATATTAACCTCTCTGGGGCCAACGTCCTGACTTTC. Translated: CASSLVGQDINLSGANVLTF.